This T cell receptor (beta chain) was retrieved from a study of yellow fever vaccine responses in identical twins. TCRdb recomputed calls from the RT-PCR reads with MiXCR, one row per CDR3 protein. The sample holds some 20,000 distinct CDR3 sequences, 55% to 70% seen once. General study findings and limits: It has been reported that, in twins, the vaccine T cell response seemed partly convergent and partly personalized.

In this sample, this clonotype turned up a few times. What it binds is not known. The CDR3 extends over 12 amino acids. Germline trimming cut 7 bases from V and 4 bases from J; bases unmatched to any gene: 3. CDR1 and CDR2 from the germline V gene are MDHEN and SYDVKM. V gene TRBV28 combines with J gene TRBJ2-7, with TRBD2 matching over 8 bases. The source of this sequence is a woman younger than 30 who received the yellow fever vaccine. The starting material was T cells from blood (PBMCs), unsorted or a sorted subset (not recorded which), obtained before or after yellow fever vaccination (not recorded which). The CDR3 coding sequence is TGTGCCAGCAAGCGGGAGCGGTACGAGCAGTACTTC. Amino acids: CASKRERYEQYF.